This T cell receptor beta chain originates from a study of blood T cell repertoires in COVID-19 (dated by TCRdb to 2020 to 2022). Background on the whole study: The collaborator samples originated in the United States, Italy and Spain and spanned the acute and convalescent phases of COVID-19. The prospective study material was composed of cDNA or gDNA derived from T cells, B-cell-depleted T cells, or PBMCs. Deeply sampled blood TCRbeta repertoires from subjects exposed to, actively infected with, or recovered from COVID-19 were included in the dataset. The repertoires were released in a freely available public database intended as a resource for research on the immune response to SARS-CoV-2. Samples were obtained from the ongoing ImmuneRACE study (first 160 participants) and from 1,000 to 1,500 subjects provided by 6 global collaborators. Nearly every sample came with metadata listing a de-identified subject ID, COVID-19 status, age in years and sex. Where available, HLA class I and class II types were taken from metadata supplied by the sample provider and were not determined by assay-based typing.

TCRbeta CDR3 regions were amplified from genomic DNA by means of the immunoSEQ Assay, a bias-controlled multiplex PCR. As for the original processing: Within the assay, amplification of reference gene primers was used to estimate how many nucleated cells each sample contained. To quantify the absolute abundance of each unique TCRbeta CDR3 rearrangement, sequence reads were collapsed and filtered. Productive Simpson clonality was computed per sample as the square root of Simpson's diversity index over productive rearrangements. What TCRdb holds here is the immuneACCESS table cut down to in-frame rearrangements. Part of the clones is not present; checked against another copy, under half of the missing clones reflect an unresolved V gene, and the others are unexplained. The DNA gave D and trimming, while V, J and clone size come from that table. In this sample the table shows just over 300,000 clones, 90% of which occur a single time. The leading ten clones occupy about 4.5% of the sample.

Study-level results and caveats: The quantity of clinical and demographic metadata differed by source and by participant and was supplied without curation.

Germline trimming amounts to 7 bases on V and 2 bases on J, with 4 as the count of junction bases outside the gene matches. The CDR3 covers 14 residues, taking in both the cysteine and the phenylalanine. Of all the DNA, just the CDR3 is kept, 42 bases in frame from base 1. As encoded in the germline V gene (reference sequence), CDR1 is SEHNR while CDR2 is FQNEAQ. Enrolling through a virtual design, the prospective study's participants ranged in age from roughly 18 to 89 years and lived across 24 United States geographic areas. Cohort assignment in the prospective study relied on participant-reported clinical history from a screening survey and a study questionnaire. In the prospective study, whole blood, serum and a nasopharyngeal or oropharyngeal swab were collected from each participant by mobile phlebotomists. Additional blood draws and questionnaires over an approximately two-month period could optionally be provided by prospective study participants. Before DNA extraction, blood samples from the prospective study were shipped at room temperature or frozen.

Comment on this clone: Its antigen is unknown. Base quality data are lacking; no much larger clone is found one base away.

The chain links TRBV7-9 with TRBJ1-3, and TRBD1 matches 8 of the central bases. Sequencing was done on a sample of PBMCs or T cells enriched from blood (not recorded which). The sequence was obtained from a woman aged 18-29 years with acute COVID-19. The CDR3 in this case is CASNTDRAGNTIYF. Read as DNA, the sequence is TGTGCCAGCAACACGGACAGGGCTGGAAACACCATATATTTT.